This section outlines one T cell receptor beta chain sequence together with its context. Its target is unknown. These data are taken from a study of beta chain features in type 1 diabetes. Turning to the study itself: On cell yields, gender and age, patients and healthy donors were similar. Sorted cells from all samples, numbering about 100,000,000, were examined.

From germline, CDR1 is SGHRS and CDR2 YFSETQ. The CDR3 consists of 16 residues. Trimming stripped 0 bases from V and 4 bases from J, with 15 bases between. Reverse transcription of all isolated RNA meant that expressed TCRB transcripts were sequenced. Measured with immunoSEQ multiplex PCR; TCRdb has only the in-frame clones, and not every one. Among around 180,000 clones listed, less than 9.5% were seen once. Study-level findings and limits: Type 1 diabetes patients showed a moderate but significant shortening of TCRB CDR3s in all four CD4+ subsets. Sequencing of cDNA might inflate the share of cells that strongly express TCR.

The chain combines TRBV5-1 with TRBJ2-3; TRBD1 might be the D (8 bases). Source material: central memory CD4+ T cells from blood. The TCR originated in a middle-aged woman with type 1 diabetes. The CDR3 is CASSLASTGGADTQYF. Written as DNA, the CDR3 is TGCGCCAGCAGCTTGGCCTCAACAGGGGGGGCAGATACGCAGTATTTT.